These T cell receptor beta chains were read from a single sample in a study of blood T cell repertoires in COVID-19. Using immunoSEQ multiplex PCR, the repertoire was profiled, and TCRdb retains in-frame clones only, with some absent. The repertoire includes tens of thousands of clones, around 73% of them detected once, and about 7.9% sits in the top ten. The sequencing sample was made of peripheral blood. The receptors were sampled from a woman aged 60-75 years with acute or convalescent COVID-19. The CDR3 runs from the conserved cysteine through the conserved F or W. A D gene is named only where the DNA matches it firmly. Size is omitted from some rows. Given values are once, few, many or a class for expanded clones.

>-|TRBV14|-|TRBJ1-1
CASSQEVFIRGVAEAFF
TGTGCCAGCAGCCAAGAAGTCTTCATCCGGGGGGTAGCTGAAGCTTTCTTT
>-|TRBV20-1|-|TRBJ1-2
CSASDASYGYTF
TGCAGTGCTAGTGACGCCAGTTATGGCTACACCTTC
>-|TRBV18|TRBD2|TRBJ2-5
CASSPFAGAGETQYF
TGTGCCAGCTCCCCGTTTGCGGGAGCGGGAGAGACCCAGTACTTC
>-|TRBV7-2|-|TRBJ1-1
CASSFRGYTEAFF
TGTGCCAGCAGCTTCAGGGGATACACTGAAGCTTTCTTT
>-|TRBV3-1/TRBV3-2|TRBD2|TRBJ2-5
CASMPGTSRETQYF
TGTGCCAGCATGCCCGGGACTAGCAGGGAGACCCAGTACTTC
>-|TRBV18|-|TRBJ1-2
CASSPLRDSGCGYTF
TGTGCCAGCTCACCCCTCCGGGATTCAGGCTGTGGCTACACCTTC
>-|TRBV11-2|-|TRBJ1-2
CASSSLQAGSGDYGYTF
TGTGCCAGCAGCTCCCTCCAGGCCGGGTCGGGGGACTATGGCTACACCTTC
>-|TRBV5-4|TRBD2|TRBJ2-3
CASSLDSGFTDTQYF
TGTGCCAGCAGCTTGGATAGCGGGTTCACAGATACGCAGTATTTT
>-|TRBV5-6|TRBD1|TRBJ1-2
CASSWGTGSGYTF
TGTGCCAGCAGTTGGGGGACAGGGTCTGGCTACACCTTC
>-|TRBV7-8|TRBD1|TRBJ1-2
CASSLYGQGVNYGYTF
TGTGCCAGCAGCTTATATGGGCAGGGGGTGAACTATGGCTACACCTTC
>-|TRBV4-1|-|TRBJ1-1
CASSQANRVEEAFF
TGCGCCAGCAGCCAAGCCAACAGGGTGGAGGAAGCTTTCTTT
>once|TRBV7-9|TRBD1|TRBJ1-1
CASAPGQSTEAFF
TGTGCCAGCGCACCGGGACAGAGCACTGAAGCTTTCTTT
>-|TRBV15|TRBD1|TRBJ1-1
CATSRQGARGEAFF
TGTGCCACCAGCAGACAGGGGGCACGGGGTGAAGCTTTCTTT
>-|TRBV9|TRBD1|TRBJ2-3
CASSAQGAPSTDTQYF
TGTGCCAGCAGCGCTCAGGGGGCGCCTAGCACAGATACGCAGTATTTT
>-|TRBV19|-|TRBJ1-1
CASMYGTGGTEAFF
TGTGCCAGTATGTACGGGACGGGGGGCACTGAAGCTTTCTTT
>once|TRBV6-5|-|TRBJ1-1
CASSFQGFGNTEAFF
TGTGCCAGCAGTTTCCAGGGGTTTGGGAACACTGAAGCTTTCTTT
>-|TRBV19|-|TRBJ1-1
CASSISLEGNTEAFF
TGTGCCAGTAGTATCTCTCTCGAGGGGAACACTGAAGCTTTCTTT
>-|TRBV3-1/TRBV3-2|TRBD1|TRBJ1-2
CASSQRDRGLGYTF
TGTGCCAGCAGCCAACGGGACAGGGGGCTTGGCTACACCTTC
>-|TRBV4-1|TRBD1|TRBJ1-1
CASSQDTGGNTEAFF
TGCGCCAGCAGCCAAGATACAGGGGGGAACACTGAAGCTTTCTTT
>-|TRBV7-8|TRBD1|TRBJ1-1
CASSSPGQRGTEAFF
TGTGCCAGCAGCTCCCCGGGACAGAGAGGGACTGAAGCTTTCTTT
>-|TRBV6-5|-|TRBJ2-2
CASRSAGANTGELFF
TGTGCCAGCCGTAGTGCCGGGGCGAACACCGGGGAGCTGTTTTTT
>few|TRBV5-6|TRBD1|TRBJ1-2
CASSGGQGGIF
TGTGCCAGCAGCGGTGGACAGGGGGGAATCTTC
>-|TRBV19|TRBD2|TRBJ2-3
CAARPSGGTDTQYF
TGTGCCGCCCGGCCCAGCGGGGGCACAGATACGCAGTATTTT
>-|TRBV7-9|-|TRBJ1-4
CASSLVLSNEKLFF
TGTGCCAGCAGCTTAGTTCTTTCTAATGAAAAACTGTTTTTT
>-|TRBV6-2/TRBV6-3|-|TRBJ2-1
CASSYPAAGNEQFF
TGTGCCAGCAGTTACCCCGCGGCCGGAAATGAGCAGTTCTTC
>-|TRBV10-3|TRBD1|TRBJ1-2
CAIAQQGGYGYTF
TGTGCCATCGCACAACAGGGGGGCTATGGCTACACCTTC
>-|TRBV7-9|TRBD2|TRBJ2-3
CASSRLAGGLGDTQYF
TGTGCCAGCAGCAGACTAGCGGGGGGGCTAGGAGATACGCAGTATTTT
>once|TRBV6-5|-|TRBJ2-6
CASRTSSGANVLTF
TGTGCCAGCAGAACTTCTTCTGGGGCCAACGTCCTGACTTTC
>once|TRBV15|-|TRBJ1-5
CATSRGGFGNQPQHF
TGTGCCACCAGCAGGGGGGGTTTCGGCAATCAGCCCCAGCATTTT
>few|TRBV11-2|TRBD1|TRBJ2-7
CASSEQGVSYEQYF
TGTGCCAGCAGCGAACAGGGGGTCTCCTACGAGCAGTACTTC
>-|TRBV19|TRBD1|TRBJ2-6
CASKRGTGGPGANVLTF
TGTGCCAGTAAGCGCGGGACAGGGGGCCCTGGGGCCAACGTCCTGACTTTC
>-|TRBV27|-|TRBJ1-1
CASSSLPGQFMNTEAFF
TGTGCCAGCAGTTCTTTACCTGGACAGTTCATGAACACTGAAGCTTTCTTT
>-|TRBV14|TRBD1|TRBJ2-7
CASSQLLLRDSSYEQYF
TGTGCCAGCAGCCAACTACTCCTCCGGGACAGCTCCTACGAGCAGTACTTC
>-|TRBV4-1|TRBD2|TRBJ2-1
CASSQGHSGGYNEQFF
TGCGCCAGCAGCCAAGGGCATAGCGGGGGCTACAATGAGCAGTTCTTC
>-|TRBV7-2|-|TRBJ2-1
CASSLVGGAVYNEQFF
TGTGCCAGCAGCTTAGTAGGGGGGGCGGTCTACAATGAGCAGTTCTTC
>-|TRBV6-5|-|TRBJ1-2
CASSFTTYGYTF
TGTGCCAGCAGCTTCACAACCTATGGCTACACCTTC
>-|TRBV4-2|TRBD1|TRBJ2-1
CASSQDGTEGYNEQFF
TGTGCCAGCAGCCAAGATGGGACAGAAGGATACAATGAGCAGTTCTTC
>-|TRBV7-3|TRBD2|TRBJ2-3
CASSLEAGGQNTQYF
TGTGCCAGCAGCTTAGAAGCGGGGGGGCAAAATACGCAGTATTTT
>-|TRBV3-1/TRBV3-2|-|TRBJ2-3
CASKGGYATDTQYF
TGTGCCAGCAAAGGCGGGTACGCTACAGATACGCAGTATTTT
>few|TRBV4-2|TRBD1|TRBJ2-7
CASSHPGQGSNEQYF
TGTGCCAGCAGCCACCCGGGACAGGGTTCAAACGAGCAGTACTTC
>-|TRBV3-1/TRBV3-2|TRBD1|TRBJ1-6
CASSQGQGGVGPLHF
TGTGCCAGCAGCCAAGGACAGGGCGGTGTCGGACCCCTCCACTTT
>-|TRBV2|-|TRBJ2-7
CASSEALRSGSYEQYF
TGTGCCAGCAGTGAAGCGCTCCGTAGCGGATCCTACGAGCAGTACTTC
>few|TRBV4-1|-|TRBJ1-2
CASSQDQILRYGYTF
TGCGCCAGCAGCCAAGATCAAATTTTGCGATATGGCTACACCTTC
>-|TRBV5-1|TRBD2|TRBJ2-5
CASSPRGAAGGLQETQYF
TGCGCCAGCAGCCCCCGTGGGGCGGCGGGGGGCCTCCAAGAGACCCAGTACTTC
>-|TRBV5-5|-|TRBJ1-6
CASSTWGTGPNSPLHF
TGTGCCAGCAGCACTTGGGGCACCGGGCCTAATTCACCCCTCCACTTT
>few|TRBV5-5|-|TRBJ1-5
CASSLSGQPNQPQHF
TGTGCCAGCAGCTTGAGCGGACAGCCAAATCAGCCCCAGCATTTT
>-|TRBV27|-|TRBJ1-1
CASSLSSGDEAFF
TGTGCCAGCAGTTTATCGTCGGGGGATGAAGCTTTCTTT
>medium-sized|TRBV11-2|TRBD1|TRBJ1-1
CASSLEGGITEAFF
TGTGCCAGCAGCTTAGAAGGGGGCATCACTGAAGCTTTCTTT
>-|TRBV9|TRBD1|TRBJ1-2
CASSVGGQGYGYTF
TGTGCCAGCAGCGTAGGGGGACAGGGCTATGGCTACACCTTC
>-|TRBV18|-|TRBJ1-1
CASSPTGGQNTEAFF
TGTGCCAGCTCACCTACGGGGGGACAGAACACTGAAGCTTTCTTT
>-|TRBV2|TRBD2|TRBJ2-3
CASSEGTSGSTDTQYF
TGTGCCAGCAGTGAAGGGACTAGCGGCAGCACAGATACGCAGTATTTT
>once|TRBV13|-|TRBJ1-5
CASSLGRSSNQPQHF
TGTGCCAGCAGCTTAGGGCGGAGTAGCAATCAGCCCCAGCATTTT
>-|TRBV7-9|-|TRBJ1-3
CASSLTVTGPGNTIYF
TGTGCCAGCAGCCTAACTGTTACAGGGCCTGGAAACACCATATATTTT
>-|TRBV6-5|-|TRBJ2-1
CASISHGGSYNEQFF
TGTGCCAGCATTTCGCACGGGGGATCCTACAATGAGCAGTTCTTC
>-|TRBV3-1/TRBV3-2|-|TRBJ1-2
CASSQEGGRIYGYTF
TGTGCCAGCAGCCAAGAGGGAGGACGGATCTATGGCTACACCTTC
>few|TRBV11-2|-|TRBJ1-2
CASSRRNGYTF
TGTGCCAGCAGCCGGAGGAATGGCTACACCTTC
>-|TRBV27|-|TRBJ2-2
CASSLLAGSNTGELFF
TGTGCCAGCAGTTTATTGGCGGGGAGCAACACCGGGGAGCTGTTTTTT
>-|TRBV3-1/TRBV3-2|-|TRBJ1-3
CASSEARRAGNTIYF
TGTGCCAGCAGCGAGGCGCGGAGGGCTGGAAACACCATATATTTT
>-|TRBV29-1|-|TRBJ1-3
CSVEDRGIQVHPSGNTIYF
TGCAGCGTTGAAGATCGCGGAATACAAGTTCATCCTTCTGGAAACACCATATATTTT